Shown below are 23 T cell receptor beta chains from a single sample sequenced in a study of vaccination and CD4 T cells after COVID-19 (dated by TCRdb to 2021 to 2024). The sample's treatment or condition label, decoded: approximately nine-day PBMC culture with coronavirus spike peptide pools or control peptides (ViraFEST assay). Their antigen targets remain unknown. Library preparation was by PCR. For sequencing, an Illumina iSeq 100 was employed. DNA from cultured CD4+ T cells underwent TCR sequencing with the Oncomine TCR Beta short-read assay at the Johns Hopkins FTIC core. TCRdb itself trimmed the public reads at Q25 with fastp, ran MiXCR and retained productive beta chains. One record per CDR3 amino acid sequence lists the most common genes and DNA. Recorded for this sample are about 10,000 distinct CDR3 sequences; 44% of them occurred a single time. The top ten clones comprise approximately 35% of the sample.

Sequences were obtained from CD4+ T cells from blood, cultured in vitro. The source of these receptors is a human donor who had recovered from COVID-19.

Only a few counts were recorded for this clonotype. This chain's CDR3 is CASSLEGTSGRFVDTQYF. Here the CDR3 DNA reads TGTGCCAGCAGCTTAGAGGGGACTAGCGGGCGGTTTGTCGATACGCAGTATTTT. The rearrangement uses TRBV7-2 and TRBJ2-3, with 12 nucleotides matching TRBD2. V lost 1 base and J lost 6; bases outside the gene matches: 11. Germline V lookup: CDR1 SGHTA, CDR2 FQGNSA. The CDR3 runs to 18 residues.

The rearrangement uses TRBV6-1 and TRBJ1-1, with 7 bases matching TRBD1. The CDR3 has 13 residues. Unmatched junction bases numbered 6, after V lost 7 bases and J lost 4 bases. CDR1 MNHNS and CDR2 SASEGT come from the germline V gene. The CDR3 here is CASTPRGLTEAFF. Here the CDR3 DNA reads TGTGCCAGCACTCCGAGGGGGCTCACTGAAGCTTTCTTT.

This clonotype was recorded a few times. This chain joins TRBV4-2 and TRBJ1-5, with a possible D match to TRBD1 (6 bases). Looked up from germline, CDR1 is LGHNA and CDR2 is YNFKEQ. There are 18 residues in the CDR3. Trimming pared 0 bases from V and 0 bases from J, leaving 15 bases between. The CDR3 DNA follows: TGTGCCAGCAGCCAAGAGGCCTGGGAGGGGGGTAGCAATCAGCCCCAGCATTTT. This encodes CASSQEAWEGGSNQPQHF.

The CDR3, as DNA: TGTGCCAGCAGTGAAGCTTTCCGAGAAGGCTATGGCTACACCTTC. Translation gives CASSEAFREGYGYTF. The V and J genes are TRBV6-1 and TRBJ1-2; unclear D gene. This CDR3 is 15 amino acids long. Trimming took off 0 bases at V and 4 bases at J, with 12 bases between the two ends. CDR1 and CDR2 (germline): MNHNS, SASEGT.

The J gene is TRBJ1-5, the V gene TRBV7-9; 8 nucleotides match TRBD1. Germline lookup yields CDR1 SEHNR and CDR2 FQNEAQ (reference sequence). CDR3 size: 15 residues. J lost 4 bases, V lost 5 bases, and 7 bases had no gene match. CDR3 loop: CASSPGGLRNQPQHF. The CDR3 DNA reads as TGTGCCAGCAGCCCAGGGGGCTTACGGAATCAGCCCCAGCATTTT.

The CDR3: CSARDGGTTNTEAFF. The CDR3 DNA reads as TGCAGTGCTAGAGATGGGGGGACAACGAACACTGAAGCTTTCTTT. The chain links TRBV20-1 to TRBJ1-1; tentatively, D is TRBD1 (6 bases). V dropped 0 bases and J dropped 1 base, with 12 bases sitting between them. The CDR3 loop spans 15 amino acids. Germline values: CDR1 DFQATT, CDR2 SNEGSKA (reference sequence).

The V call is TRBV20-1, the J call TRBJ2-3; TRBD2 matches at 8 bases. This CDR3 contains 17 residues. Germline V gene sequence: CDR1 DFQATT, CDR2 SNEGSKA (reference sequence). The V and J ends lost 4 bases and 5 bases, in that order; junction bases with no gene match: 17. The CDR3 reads CSATPSGGYTSGDTQYF. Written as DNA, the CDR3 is TGCAGTGCTACGCCCAGCGGGGGATATACTAGCGGAGATACGCAGTATTTT.

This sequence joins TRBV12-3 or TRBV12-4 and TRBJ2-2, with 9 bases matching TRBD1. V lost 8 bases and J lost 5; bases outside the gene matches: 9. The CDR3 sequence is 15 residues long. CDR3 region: CASPAGQGVTGELFF. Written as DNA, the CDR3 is TGTGCCAGCCCGGCGGGACAGGGAGTTACCGGGGAGCTGTTTTTT.

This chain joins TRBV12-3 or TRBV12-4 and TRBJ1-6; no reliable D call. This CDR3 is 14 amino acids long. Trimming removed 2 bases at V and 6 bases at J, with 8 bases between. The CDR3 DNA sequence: TGTGCCAGCAGTTTAAGGGAGACTAATTCACCCCTCCACTTT. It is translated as CASSLRETNSPLHF.

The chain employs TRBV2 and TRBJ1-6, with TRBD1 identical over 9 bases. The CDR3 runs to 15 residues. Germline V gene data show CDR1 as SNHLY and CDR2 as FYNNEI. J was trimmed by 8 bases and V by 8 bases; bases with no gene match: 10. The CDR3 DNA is TGTGCCAGCCTAGGGGACAGGGCCCTCCATTCACCCCTCCACTTT. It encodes CASLGDRALHSPLHF.

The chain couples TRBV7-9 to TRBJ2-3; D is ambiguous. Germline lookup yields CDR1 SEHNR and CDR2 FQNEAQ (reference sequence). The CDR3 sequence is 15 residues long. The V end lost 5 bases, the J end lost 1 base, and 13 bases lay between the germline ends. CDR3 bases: TGTGCCAGCAGCGTGGGTTTTTCACGCACAGATACGCAGTATTTT. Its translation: CASSVGFSRTDTQYF.

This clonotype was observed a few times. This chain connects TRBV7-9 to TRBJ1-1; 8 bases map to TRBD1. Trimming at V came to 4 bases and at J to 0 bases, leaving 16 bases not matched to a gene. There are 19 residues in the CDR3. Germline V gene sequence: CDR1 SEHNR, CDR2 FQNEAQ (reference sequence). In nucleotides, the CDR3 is TGTGCCAGCAGCTCCGACAGGGGCTCCGCAAGAGACCTGAACACTGAAGCTTTCTTT. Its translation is CASSSDRGSARDLNTEAFF.

The CDR3 sequence is CASSRTGGIYEQYF. CDR3 nucleotides: TGTGCCAGCAGCCGGACAGGGGGAATCTACGAGCAGTACTTC. The chain links TRBV7-8 to TRBJ2-7, with 10 bases identical to TRBD1. This CDR3 contains 14 residues. In germline, CDR1 is SGHVS, CDR2 FQNEAQ. With V trimmed by 5 bases and J by 3 bases, 4 bases remained unmatched.

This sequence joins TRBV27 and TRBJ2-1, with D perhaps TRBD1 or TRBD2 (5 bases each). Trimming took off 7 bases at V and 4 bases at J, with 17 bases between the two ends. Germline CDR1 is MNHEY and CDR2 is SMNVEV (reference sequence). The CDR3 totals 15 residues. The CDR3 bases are TGTGCCAGCACCGGGACCGCCCAGGGTTACAATGAGCAGTTCTTC. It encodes CASTGTAQGYNEQFF.

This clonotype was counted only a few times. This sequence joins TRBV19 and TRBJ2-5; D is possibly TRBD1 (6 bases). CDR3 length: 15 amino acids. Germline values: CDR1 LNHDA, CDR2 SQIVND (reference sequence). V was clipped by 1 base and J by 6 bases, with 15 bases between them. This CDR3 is CASSIGGGRLQTQYF. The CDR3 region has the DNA TGTGCCAGTAGTATAGGAGGGGGTCGATTGCAGACCCAGTACTTC. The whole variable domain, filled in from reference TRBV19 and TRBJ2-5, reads DGGITQSPKYLFRKEGQNVTLSCEQNLNHDAMYWYRQDPGQGLRLIYYSQIVNDFQKGDIAEGYSVSREKKESFPLTVTSAQKNPTAFYLCASSIGGGRLQTQYFGPGTRLLVL.

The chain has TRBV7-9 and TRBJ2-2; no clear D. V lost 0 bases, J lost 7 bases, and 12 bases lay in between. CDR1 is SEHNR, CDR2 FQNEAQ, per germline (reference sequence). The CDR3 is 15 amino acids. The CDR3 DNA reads TGTGCCAGCAGCTTAGCGGCAGGACGAAACGGGGAGCTGTTTTTT. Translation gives CASSLAAGRNGELFF.

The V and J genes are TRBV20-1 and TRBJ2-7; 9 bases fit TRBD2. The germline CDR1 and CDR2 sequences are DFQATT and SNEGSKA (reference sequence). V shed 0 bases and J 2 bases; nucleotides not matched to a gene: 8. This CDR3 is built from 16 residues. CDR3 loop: CSAREGKAGGTYEQYF. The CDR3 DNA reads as TGCAGTGCTAGAGAGGGGAAAGCGGGGGGTACCTACGAGCAGTACTTC.

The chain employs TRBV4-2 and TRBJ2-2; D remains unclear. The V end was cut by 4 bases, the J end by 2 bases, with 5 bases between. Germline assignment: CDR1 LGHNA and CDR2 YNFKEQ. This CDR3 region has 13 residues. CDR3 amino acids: CASSRGNTGELFF. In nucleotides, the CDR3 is TGTGCCAGCAGCCGCGGTAACACCGGGGAGCTGTTTTTT.

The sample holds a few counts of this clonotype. The CDR3 region has the DNA TGTGCCAGCAGCAAAGCGCTTTGGGGCAGGGTTATGTATAATTCACCCCTCCACTTT. Its translation is CASSKALWGRVMYNSPLHF. This chain links TRBV21-1 with TRBJ1-6; TRBD1, the table's D call, lacks a check against the DNA. TRBV21-1 is tagged as a pseudogene. This CDR3 is built from 19 residues.

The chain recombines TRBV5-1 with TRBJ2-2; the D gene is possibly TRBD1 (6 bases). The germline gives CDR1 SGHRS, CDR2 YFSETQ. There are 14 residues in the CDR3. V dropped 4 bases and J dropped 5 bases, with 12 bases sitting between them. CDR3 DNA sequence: TGCGCCAGCAGCCCTGGACAGCCAACCGGGGAGCTGTTTTTT. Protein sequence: CASSPGQPTGELFF.

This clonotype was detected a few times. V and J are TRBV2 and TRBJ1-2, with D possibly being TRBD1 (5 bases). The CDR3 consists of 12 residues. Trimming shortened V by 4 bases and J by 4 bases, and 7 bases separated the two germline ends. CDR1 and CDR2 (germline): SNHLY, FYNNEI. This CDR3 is CASSGGTYGYTF. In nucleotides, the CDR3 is TGTGCCAGCAGTGGTGGGACCTATGGCTACACCTTC.

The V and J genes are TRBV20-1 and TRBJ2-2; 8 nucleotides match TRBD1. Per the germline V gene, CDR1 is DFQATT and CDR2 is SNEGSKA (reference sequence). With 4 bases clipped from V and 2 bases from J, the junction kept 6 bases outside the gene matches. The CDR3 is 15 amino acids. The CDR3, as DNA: TGCAGTGCTACCAGACAGGGGCCAAACACCGGGGAGCTGTTTTTT. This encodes CSATRQGPNTGELFF.

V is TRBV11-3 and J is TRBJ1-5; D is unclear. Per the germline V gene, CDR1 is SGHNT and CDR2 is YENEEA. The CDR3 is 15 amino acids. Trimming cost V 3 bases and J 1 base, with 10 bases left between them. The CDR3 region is CASSFGLLSNQPQHF. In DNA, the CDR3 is TGTGCCAGCAGCTTTGGGCTCCTAAGCAATCAGCCCCAGCATTTT. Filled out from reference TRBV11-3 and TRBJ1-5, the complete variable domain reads EAGVVQSPRYKIIEKKQPVAFWCNPISGHNTLYWYLQNLGQGPELLIRYENEEAVDDSQLPKDRFSAERLKGVDSTLKIQPAELGDSAVYLCASSFGLLSNQPQHFGDGTRLSIL.